A single sample gave rise to the 6 T cell receptor beta chains below, sequenced in a study of tumor and adjacent non-tumor tissue in lung cancer. This sample's RNA came from whole unsorted tissue. More than 3 cm separated this lung sample from the edge of the tumor. The library came from three nested PCR rounds adapted from ARM-PCR protocols. TCRdb processed the multiplex PCR reads anew with MiXCR; each CDR3 protein has one entry. The data contain some 100,000 distinct CDR3 sequences, 65% of them seen just once; the ten biggest clones take up roughly 19%. The sequencing sample was made of distant non-tumor lung tissue. These receptors all stem from a man aged 25-45 years with non-small cell lung cancer.

This clonotype was recorded at least ten times. The chain joins TRBV5-1 to TRBJ2-2, with 7 bases fitting TRBD1. V lost 1 base and J lost 2; bases outside the gene matches: 8. The CDR3 consists of 17 residues. CDR1 is SGHRS and CDR2 is YFSETQ in the germline V gene. The CDR3 sequence: CASSLTGVTANTGELFF. In DNA, the CDR3 is TGCGCCAGCAGCTTGACAGGGGTGACCGCCAACACCGGGGAGCTGTTTTTT.

Points on this clonotype: A read error may account for a junction end that differs from germline. The J gene is TRBJ2-7, the V gene TRBV11-3; D gene unclear. The CDR3 runs to 12 residues. Looked up from germline, CDR1 is SGHNT and CDR2 is YENEEA. Written as DNA, the CDR3 is TGTGCCAACAGCTCTATTGGTTACGAGCAGTACTTC. Its protein product is CANSSIGYEQYF.

As to this clonotype: This CDR3 fails to terminate in the conserved phenylalanine or tryptophan, so it likely reflects a read error. It is unclear where the CDR3 begins or ends on the DNA, so no DNA is shown, and the CDR3 is as TCRdb lists it. The chain joins TRBV4-1 to TRBJ2-7; TRBD2, the table's D call, lacks a check against the DNA. Germline values: CDR1 MGHRA, CDR2 YSYEKL. The CDR3 is 16 residues long, ends included. The CDR3: CACSQDETGGTYEQYL.

Remarks on this clonotype: A much larger clone differs from this one at a single base, so this may be a read error. The chain joins TRBV4-1 to TRBJ2-1; unclear D gene. V was clipped by 2 bases and J by 2 bases, with 4 bases between them. The germline V gene has CDR1 MGHRA and CDR2 YSYEKL. CDR3 size: 13 residues. This CDR3 reads CASSQSPYNEQFF. CDR3 bases: TGCGCCAGCAGCCAAAGCCCCTACAATGAGCAGTTCTTC.

This rearrangement joins TRBV24-1 to TRBJ2-7, with D possibly being TRBD1 or TRBD2 (5 bases each). The CDR3 sequence is 16 residues long. Trimming left V 2 bases short and J 3 bases short, with 16 bases between. Germline CDR1 reads KGHDR; CDR2 reads SFDVKD. The CDR3 DNA reads TGTGCCACCAGTGATTGCGAGGGGTTCAGCTACTACGAGCAGTACTTC. Translation gives CATSDCEGFSYYEQYF.

As to this clonotype: A read error may explain this, as a much larger clone is one base away. The gene calls are TRBV6-6 and TRBJ2-2, with TRBD1 as a possible D gene (5 bases). Trimming shortened V by 7 bases and J by 0 bases, and 12 bases separated the two germline ends. The CDR3 has 15 residues. Germline V CDR1 and CDR2: MNHNY, SVGAGI (reference sequence). In nucleotides, the CDR3 is TGTGCCAGCAACAAGGGGTTCACGAACACCGGGGAGCTGTTTTTT. Its translation: CASNKGFTNTGELFF.